A single sample gave rise to the 23 T cell receptor beta chains below, sequenced in a study of OX40 agonist ivuxolimab in advanced cancers. TCRdb's table, derived via immunoSEQ multiplex PCR, lists solely in-frame clones and lacks some. The data show 45,000 to 60,000 clones, roughly nine tenths seen once. This specimen consisted of CD4+ or CD8+ T cells sorted from blood, obtained in a trial of the OX40 agonist ivuxolimab. These TCRs come from an adult with an advanced solid tumor such as melanoma, head and neck, liver or kidney cancer.

The V and J genes are TRBV5-1 and TRBJ2-7, with 7 bases fitting TRBD2. The germline gives CDR1 SGHRS, CDR2 YFSETQ. CDR3 length equals 13 residues. With 5 bases clipped from V and 2 bases from J, the junction kept 4 bases outside the gene matches. The DNA for the CDR3 is TGCGCCAGCAGGCTAGCGGACCCCTACGAGCAGTACTTC. Its translation: CASRLADPYEQYF.

CDR3 DNA sequence: TGTGCCAGCAGGGGACTAATCCAAGAGACCCAGTACTTC. This translates into CASRGLIQETQYF. The chain couples TRBV2 to TRBJ2-5; 7 bases align to TRBD2. The CDR3 is made up of 13 amino acids. V was clipped by 6 bases and J by 1 base; unmatched bases: 2. Germline V gene sequence: CDR1 SNHLY, CDR2 FYNNEI. Full variable domain (rest looked up from reference TRBV2 and TRBJ2-5): EPEVTQTPSHQVTQMGQEVILRCVPISNHLYFYWYRQILGQKVEFLVSFYNNEISEKSEIFDDQFSVERPDGSNFTLKIRSTKLEDSAMYFCASRGLIQETQYFGPGTRLLVL.

The chain combines TRBV27 with TRBJ1-2; D is unresolved. Germline CDR1 and CDR2: MNHEY and SMNVEV (reference sequence). Trimming took 6 bases from V and 2 from J, leaving 10 bases between them. The CDR3 totals 13 residues. The CDR3 DNA reads as TGTGCCAGCAGCAGGACTGCCAACTATGGCTACACCTTC. Translation gives CASSRTANYGYTF.

About this clone: Other DNA sequences in the same sample also yield this CDR3. The CDR3 spells CASSIGPQETQYF. The CDR3 DNA follows: TGTGCCAGTAGTATAGGACCCCAAGAGACCCAGTACTTC. The chain recombines TRBV19 with TRBJ2-5; no reliable D call. The CDR3 covers 13 residues. The V end was cut by 1 base, the J end by 1 base, with 4 bases between. Germline CDR1 reads LNHDA; CDR2 reads SQIVND (reference sequence).

V usage is TRBV28 and J usage is TRBJ2-7, with D possibly TRBD1 on 6 matching bases. CDR3 length: 16 amino acids. The V end lost 6 bases, the J end lost 2 bases, and 20 bases lay between the germline ends. Germline lookup yields CDR1 MDHEN and CDR2 SYDVKM. The CDR3 spells CASSPNPTGLAYEQYF. The CDR3 DNA reads TGTGCCAGCAGCCCAAACCCGACAGGATTGGCCTACGAGCAGTACTTC.

As for this clone: Additional DNA sequences in this sample encode the identical CDR3. The chain joins TRBV11-1 to TRBJ1-1; D remains ambiguous. The V end lost 5 bases, the J end lost 1 base, and 11 bases lay between the germline ends. Germline CDR1 SGHAT, CDR2 FQDESV (reference sequence). The CDR3 runs to 14 residues. CDR3 in amino acids: CASSPPARNTEAFF. The DNA of the CDR3 is TGTGCCAGCAGCCCTCCGGCCCGGAACACTGAAGCTTTCTTT.

The J gene is TRBJ1-2, the V gene TRBV19; D is unclear. Trimming pared 3 bases from V and 2 bases from J, leaving 13 bases between. This CDR3 is built from 15 residues. Germline V gene lookup returns CDR1 LNHDA and CDR2 SQIVND (reference sequence). The CDR3 DNA reads as TGTGCCAGTAGTATTTCGTACAGTTCCAACTATGGCTACACCTTC. Protein sequence: CASSISYSSNYGYTF.

This chain connects TRBV2 to TRBJ1-1; 9 nucleotides match TRBD1. There are 13 residues in the CDR3. V dropped 6 bases and J dropped 4; count of bases not matched to a gene: 3. Germline CDR1 is SNHLY and CDR2 is FYNNEI. The DNA of the CDR3 is TGTGCCAGCAGCGACAGGGGGAGCACTGAAGCTTTCTTT. Translating it yields CASSDRGSTEAFF. Full variable domain (rest looked up from reference TRBV2 and TRBJ1-1): EPEVTQTPSHQVTQMGQEVILRCVPISNHLYFYWYRQILGQKVEFLVSFYNNEISEKSEIFDDQFSVERPDGSNFTLKIRSTKLEDSAMYFCASSDRGSTEAFFGQGTRLTVV.

The chain employs TRBV11-2 and TRBJ1-3; 9 bases align to TRBD1. Germline CDR1 SGHAT, CDR2 FQNNGV. CDR3 length: 17 amino acids. V was pared by 6 bases and J by 0 bases, with 9 bases of the junction left unmatched. The CDR3 coding sequence is TGTGCCAGCAGGGGGCACAGGGGGCCTTTCTCTGGAAACACCATATATTTT. This translates into CASRGHRGPFSGNTIYF.

The rearrangement links TRBV2 to TRBJ1-1, with TRBD1 matching 7 bases. CDR3 length: 13 residues. Per the germline V gene, CDR1 is SNHLY and CDR2 is FYNNEI. V gave up 7 bases and J gave up 5 bases; unmatched junction bases: 7. The CDR3 here is CASNREGATEAFF. The CDR3, as DNA: TGTGCCAGCAACCGAGAGGGGGCAACTGAAGCTTTCTTT.

The chain recombines TRBV7-9 with TRBJ2-7; 9 bases are a match to TRBD2. CDR3 length: 16 amino acids. The germline gives CDR1 SEHNR, CDR2 FQNEAQ (reference sequence). J gave up 3 bases and V 3 bases, and 9 bases lay outside the gene matches. In DNA form, the CDR3 reads TGTGCCAGCAGCTTGTCTGGTAGCGGGGGATACTACGAGCAGTACTTC. Its translation is CASSLSGSGGYYEQYF.

The sample holds one count of this clone. The chain has TRBV12-5 and TRBJ2-7; D may match TRBD1 or TRBD2 (5 bases each). V dropped 0 bases and J dropped 6 bases, with 27 bases sitting between them. The germline CDR1 and CDR2 sequences are LGHNT and FRNRAP. The CDR3 is made up of 19 amino acids. Here the CDR3 DNA reads TGTGCTAGTGGTTTGGTACTCCTCTCCACAGGAGGCCCTATTGGCGAGCAGTACTTC. Translating it yields CASGLVLLSTGGPIGEQYF.

J is TRBJ2-6 and V is TRBV27; D not certain. The CDR3 spans 14 residues. Germline CDR1 reads MNHEY; CDR2 reads SMNVEV (reference sequence). The V gene lost 6 bases and the J gene lost 2 bases, with 8 bases spanning the gap. The CDR3 is CASRDVAGANVLTF. The CDR3 DNA sequence: TGTGCCAGCAGGGACGTCGCTGGGGCCAACGTCCTGACTTTC.

The gene calls are TRBV4-1 and TRBJ2-1, with 9 bases fitting TRBD2. J was trimmed by 0 bases and V by 0 bases; bases with no gene match: 9. The CDR3 spans 19 residues. Germline lookup yields CDR1 MGHRA and CDR2 YSYEKL. CDR3 DNA: TGCGCCAGCAGCCAAGATGAGGATAGCGGGGGCAGCTCCTACAATGAGCAGTTCTTC. Its protein product is CASSQDEDSGGSSYNEQFF.

CDR3 coding DNA: TGTGCCAGCAGCTTAGTGGGGGACAGAAGCACAGATACGCAGTATTTT. It encodes CASSLVGDRSTDTQYF. The V and J genes are TRBV11-1 and TRBJ2-3; TRBD1 matches 7 bases. Germline CDR1 reads SGHAT; CDR2 reads FQDESV (reference sequence). The CDR3 length is 16 residues. The trim removed 1 base at V and 0 bases at J, leaving 4 bases unmatched.

The V call is TRBV6-5, the J call TRBJ1-2; D unclear. This CDR3 comprises 13 residues. Trimming removed 3 bases at V and 3 bases at J, with 8 bases between. CDR1 MNHEY and CDR2 SVGAGI come from the germline V gene. The CDR3 bases are TGTGCCAGCAGTTATTCACAAGACTATGGCTACACCTTC. Translated, it gives CASSYSQDYGYTF.

V usage is TRBV6-6 and J usage is TRBJ2-7; either TRBD1 or TRBD2 may supply D (5 bases each). The V gene lost 5 bases and the J gene lost 4 bases, with 18 bases spanning the gap. The germline CDR1 and CDR2 sequences are MNHNY and SVGAGI (reference sequence). The CDR3 is 15 amino acids. DNA for the CDR3: TGTGCCAGCAGTGGGATCCCCGAGGGGAGATACGAGCAGTACTTC. It encodes CASSGIPEGRYEQYF.

This clone came up once. The chain recombines TRBV7-9 with TRBJ1-1; unclear D gene. This CDR3 has 12 amino acids. Germline V CDR1 and CDR2: SEHNR, FQNEAQ (reference sequence). V lost 8 bases, J lost 3 bases, and 10 bases lay in between. In DNA form, the CDR3 reads TGTGCCAGCGGTAATCTCGACACTGAAGCTTTCTTT. It translates to CASGNLDTEAFF.

This chain connects TRBV5-1 to TRBJ2-3, with D possibly TRBD1 on 6 matching bases. The length of the CDR3 is 17 residues. Trimming cost V 6 bases and J 4 bases, with 24 bases left between them. Germline V gene sequence: CDR1 SGHRS, CDR2 YFSETQ. In DNA, the CDR3 is TGCGCCAGCAACCCCAGGGGTCTAGTGGGGCCATCAGATACGCAGTATTTT. This encodes CASNPRGLVGPSDTQYF.

The chain links TRBV19 to TRBJ1-2; D uncertain. The V gene lost 6 bases and the J gene lost 4 bases, with 18 bases spanning the gap. This CDR3 spans 15 amino acids. Germline CDR1 LNHDA, CDR2 SQIVND (reference sequence). CDR3 protein: CASSVSADEGYGYTF. CDR3 bases: TGTGCCAGTAGCGTCTCGGCAGACGAGGGCTATGGCTACACCTTC.

CDR3 bases: TGTGCCAGCAGCCCGCGGACAGGCCGGAGCTCCTACAATGAGCAGTTCTTC. Its translation is CASSPRTGRSSYNEQFF. The chain uses TRBV11-3 and TRBJ2-1; 7 bases map to TRBD1. Germline-derived CDR1 and CDR2 are SGHNT and YENEEA. Trimming cost V 5 bases and J 0 bases; bases outside gene matches: 10. The CDR3 is 17 residues long.

This rearrangement joins TRBV6-1 to TRBJ1-5, with D maybe TRBD1 (5 bases). V lost 6 bases, J lost 4 bases, and 13 bases lay in between. This CDR3 spans 14 amino acids. Germline V CDR1 and CDR2: MNHNS, SASEGT. CDR3 sequence (DNA): TGTGCCAGCAGCCCTCAGGGATTTAATCAGCCCCAGCATTTT. Translating it yields CASSPQGFNQPQHF.

The CDR3 loop is CASSERGPGSYEQYF. The CDR3 coding sequence is TGTGCCAGCAGTGAGAGGGGGCCCGGCTCCTACGAGCAGTACTTC. The chain uses TRBV6-1 and TRBJ2-7, with TRBD1 identical over 7 bases. J lost 0 bases, V lost 3 bases, and 5 bases had no gene match. Germline-derived CDR1 and CDR2 are MNHNS and SASEGT. The CDR3 runs to 15 residues.